This T cell receptor beta chain was observed in a study of shared T cell receptors in the human thymus. V shed 7 bases and J shed 6 bases, with 15 bases lying between them. CDR3 length: 14 amino acids. Germline-derived CDR1 and CDR2 are LNHDA and SQIVND (reference sequence). Measured with immunoSEQ multiplex PCR; TCRdb has only the in-frame clones, and not every one. The profile covers about 660,000 clones, with roughly 88% appearing a single time and over 0.008% taken by the ten largest. This same sample was also taken into another study, of human thymus T cells. That study adds: Resections obtained during corrective heart surgery supplied the thymus tissue. An apparent bias in V and J gene usage was seen in thymic and blood repertoires. A high degree of thymic repertoire overlap among unrelated individuals was reported in related research.

Specimen: thymocytes. The V and J genes are TRBV19 and TRBJ1-4; no definite D call. The TCR comes from a boy in the first two years of life with a congenital heart defect. This CDR3 is CASISRGGHEKLFF. The CDR3 region has the DNA TGTGCCAGTATCTCGCGGGGAGGACATGAAAAACTGTTTTTT.